Following are 21 T cell receptor beta chains from one sample sequenced in a study of blood T cell repertoires in COVID-19. Assay: immunoSEQ multiplex PCR; the TCRdb copy retains only in-frame clones and omits some. The table lists roughly 220,000 clones, more than 75% of them singletons, with more than 2.5% in the top ten. The specimen sequenced was peripheral blood. These receptors came from a man between 60 and 75 years old with acute or convalescent COVID-19.

The gene calls are TRBV28 and TRBJ2-1, with TRBD2 identical over 10 bases. With V trimmed by 2 bases and J by 8 bases, 0 bases remained unmatched. Germline CDR1 is MDHEN and CDR2 is SYDVKM. CDR3 size: 13 residues. CDR3 loop: CASSLLAGDEQFF. CDR3 DNA sequence: TGTGCCAGCAGTTTACTAGCGGGGGATGAGCAGTTCTTC.

This chain links TRBV25-1 with TRBJ2-1, with 7 bases fitting TRBD2. Germline lookup yields CDR1 MGHDK and CDR2 SYGVNS. V lost 8 bases and J lost 2; bases outside the gene matches: 12. The CDR3 is made up of 16 amino acids. The DNA of the CDR3 is TGTGCCAGCGGGGGAGGGGATGGAGTTCCCTACAATGAGCAGTTCTTC. Encoded protein: CASGGGDGVPYNEQFF. Variable domain in full (rest from reference TRBV25-1 and TRBJ2-1): EADIYQTPRYLVIGTGKKITLECSQTMGHDKMYWYQQDPGMELHLIHYSYGVNSTEKGDLSSESTVSRIRTEHFPLTLESARPSHTSQYLCASGGGDGVPYNEQFFGPGTRLTVL.

V usage is TRBV24-1 and J usage is TRBJ2-5; D perhaps matches TRBD2 (7 bases). This CDR3 region has 12 residues. Germline V CDR1 and CDR2: KGHDR, SFDVKD. V was trimmed by 9 bases and J by 4 bases, leaving 11 bases between them. CDR3 amino acids: CATSRGPETQYF. CDR3 DNA sequence: TGTGCCACCTCGCGGGGGCCAGAGACCCAGTACTTC.

The rearrangement links TRBV9 to TRBJ2-5; 9 bases map to TRBD1. CDR1 is SGDLS, CDR2 YYNGEE, per germline. The ends lost 4 bases at V and 2 bases at J; junction bases unmatched: 9. The length of the CDR3 is 16 residues. CDR3 DNA sequence: TGTGCCAGCAGCTTGTGGACAGGGGACCATCAAGAGACCCAGTACTTC. Its translation is CASSLWTGDHQETQYF.

V and J are TRBV6-5 and TRBJ2-7; 7 bases line up with TRBD1. The CDR3 sequence is 15 residues long. With V trimmed by 1 base and J by 3 bases, 6 bases remained unmatched. Germline V gene lookup returns CDR1 MNHEY and CDR2 SVGAGI. The CDR3 sequence is CASSYYGQVGYEQYF. Written as DNA, the CDR3 is TGTGCCAGCAGTTACTATGGACAGGTCGGCTACGAGCAGTACTTC.

The chain recombines TRBV7-2 with TRBJ1-5; TRBD1 agrees at 9 bases. There are 15 residues in the CDR3. From germline, CDR1 is SGHTA and CDR2 FQGNSA. Losses at the gene ends were 3 bases for V and 1 base for J; bases not matched to a gene: 1. The CDR3 reads CASSFGQGSNQPQHF. CDR3 coding DNA: TGTGCCAGCAGCTTCGGACAGGGGAGCAATCAGCCCCAGCATTTT.

The chain carries TRBV2 and TRBJ1-5; TRBD1 matches 7 bases. Germline loops: CDR1 SNHLY, CDR2 FYNNEI. V lost 4 bases and J lost 4; bases outside the gene matches: 4. This CDR3 contains 14 residues. Written as DNA, the CDR3 is TGTGCCAGCAGTGGGTACAGGGGAAATCAGCCCCAGCATTTT. Protein: CASSGYRGNQPQHF.

The chain couples TRBV6-5 to TRBJ1-2; TRBD1 might be the D (5 bases). V lost 5 bases and J 9 bases, leaving 13 bases between the germline ends. The CDR3 loop spans 12 amino acids. Looked up from germline, CDR1 is MNHEY and CDR2 is SVGAGI. The CDR3: CASSSTGYSYTF. CDR3 coding DNA: TGTGCCAGCAGTAGTACAGGTTACAGCTACACCTTC.

The chain combines TRBV6-5 with TRBJ1-2, with D tentatively TRBD1 (5 bases). V dropped 6 bases and J dropped 7 bases, with 15 bases sitting between them. Germline loops: CDR1 MNHEY, CDR2 SVGAGI. The length of the CDR3 is 13 residues. In DNA, the CDR3 is TGTGCCAGCAGCCCGCAGGGTAGGGGTGGCTACACCTTC. Amino acids: CASSPQGRGGYTF.

The rearrangement joins TRBV12-3 or TRBV12-4 to TRBJ1-1, with a tentative D call TRBD1 (6 bases). With 6 bases removed from V and 4 bases from J, the gap between germline ends came to 12 bases. CDR3 length equals 13 residues. CDR3 DNA: TGTGCCAGCAGCCTGGACAGTTTCACTGAAGCTTTCTTT. Its translation: CASSLDSFTEAFF.

The rearrangement joins TRBV10-3 to TRBJ2-5, with D unresolved. The CDR3 length is 15 residues. The V end was cut by 2 bases, the J end by 2 bases, with 12 bases between. Per germline, CDR1 ENHRY and CDR2 SYGVKD. The chain's CDR3 is CAISEGFTLQETQYF. The CDR3 DNA reads TGTGCCATCAGTGAGGGTTTTACCCTACAAGAGACCCAGTACTTC.

A single count supports this clone. This chain uses TRBV28 with TRBJ2-7; 7 nucleotides match TRBD1. J was trimmed by 0 bases and V by 7 bases; bases with no gene match: 9. Germline V gene data show CDR1 as MDHEN and CDR2 as SYDVKM. The CDR3 spans 15 residues. The CDR3, as DNA: TGTGCCAGCATAGGTGGGGCAGGGGGCTCCTACGAGCAGTACTTC. The encoded protein is CASIGGAGGSYEQYF.

The chain has TRBV5-4 and TRBJ2-5; the D is unclear. Trimming pared 4 bases from V and 2 bases from J, leaving 12 bases between. This CDR3 is 14 amino acids long. Germline CDR1 reads SGHNT; CDR2 reads YYREEE (reference sequence). The CDR3 coding sequence is TGTGCCAGCAGCCCCGTCCCCGAGCAAGAGACCCAGTACTTC. It codes for CASSPVPEQETQYF. Using reference TRBV5-4 and TRBJ2-5 for the parts outside the CDR3, the full variable domain is ETGVTQSPTHLIKTRGQQVTLRCSSQSGHNTVSWYQQALGQGPQFIFQYYREEENGRGNFPPRFSGLQFPNYSSELNVNALELDDSALYLCASSPVPEQETQYFGPGTRLLVL.

The chain recombines TRBV6-2 or TRBV6-3 with TRBJ1-1, with D possibly TRBD1 on 6 matching bases. This CDR3 is 11 amino acids long. The V end was cut by 5 bases, the J end by 5 bases, with 6 bases between. The germline CDR1 and CDR2 sequences are MNHEY and SVGEGT. The DNA of the CDR3 is TGTGCCAGCAGTGACAGGACTGAAGCTTTCTTT. It specifies CASSDRTEAFF.

This clone was seen a single time. The chain couples TRBV6-2 or TRBV6-3 to TRBJ1-5; 7 nucleotides line up with TRBD1. CDR1 MNHEY and CDR2 SVGEGT come from the germline V gene. Trimming cost V 0 bases and J 0 bases; bases outside gene matches: 11. This CDR3 has 19 residues. CDR3 loop: CASSYSGRGAQYSNQPQHF. The CDR3 bases are TGTGCCAGCAGTTACTCGGGCAGGGGGGCCCAATATAGCAATCAGCCCCAGCATTTT.

The V call is TRBV7-9, the J call TRBJ2-1; 11 positions agree with TRBD1. V shed 5 bases and J 4 bases; nucleotides not matched to a gene: 4. Germline V gives CDR1 SEHNR, CDR2 FQNEAQ (reference sequence). CDR3 length: 15 residues. CDR3 in amino acids: CASSRGTGGYNEQFF. In DNA form, the CDR3 reads TGTGCCAGCAGCCGAGGGACAGGGGGATACAATGAGCAGTTCTTC.

This clone was found once. V is TRBV30 and J is TRBJ2-1; TRBD2 aligns across 8 bases. Per germline, CDR1 GTSNPN and CDR2 SVGIG (reference sequence). This CDR3 contains 14 residues. Trimming removed 2 bases from V and 2 bases from J; junction bases left unmatched: 2. CDR3 DNA: TGTGCCTGGAGTCGGGGGGGGCCCTACAATGAGCAGTTCTTC. It yields the protein CAWSRGGPYNEQFF. The full variable domain, in which reference TRBV30 and TRBJ2-1 provide the parts outside the CDR3, is SQTIHQWPATLVQPVGSPLSLECTVEGTSNPNLYWYRQAAGRGLQLLFYSVGIGQISSEVPQNLSASRPQDRQFILSSKKLLLSDSGFYLCAWSRGGPYNEQFFGPGTRLTVL.

The V call is TRBV6-2 or TRBV6-3, the J call TRBJ1-1; perhaps TRBD1 as D (5 bases). The CDR3 loop spans 12 amino acids. Trimming stripped 5 bases from V and 7 bases from J, with 11 bases between. Germline CDR1 is MNHEY and CDR2 is SVGEGT. CDR3 residues: CASSPIDSEAFF. The CDR3 DNA sequence: TGTGCCAGCAGTCCGATCGACAGTGAAGCTTTCTTT.

This clone has only one observation. V usage is TRBV9 and J usage is TRBJ1-1; perhaps TRBD1 as D (5 bases). The V gene's germline CDR1 is SGDLS and CDR2 YYNGEE. Trimming cost V 3 bases and J 5 bases, with 11 bases left between them. This CDR3 comprises 13 residues. The CDR3 DNA follows: TGTGCCAGCAGCGCGACAGCTGGGACTGAAGCTTTCTTT. It translates to CASSATAGTEAFF.

The gene calls are TRBV5-8 and TRBJ2-7, with D possibly TRBD1 on 5 matching bases. V was cut by 7 bases and J by 3 bases, with 14 bases left in between. The CDR3 sequence is 13 residues long. CDR1 and CDR2 from the germline V gene are SGHTS and YDEGEE. CDR3 protein: CASRKGNGYEQYF. The CDR3 DNA follows: TGTGCCAGCCGGAAGGGGAATGGCTACGAGCAGTACTTC.

The chain uses TRBV16 and TRBJ1-6; maybe TRBD1 (6 bases). The germline V gene has CDR1 KGHSY and CDR2 FQNENV. Trimming left V 3 bases short and J 8 bases short, with 11 bases between. The CDR3 has 14 amino acids. This chain's CDR3 is CASSHRGADSPLHF. Written as DNA, the CDR3 is TGTGCCAGCAGCCATCGGGGGGCGGATTCACCCCTCCACTTT.